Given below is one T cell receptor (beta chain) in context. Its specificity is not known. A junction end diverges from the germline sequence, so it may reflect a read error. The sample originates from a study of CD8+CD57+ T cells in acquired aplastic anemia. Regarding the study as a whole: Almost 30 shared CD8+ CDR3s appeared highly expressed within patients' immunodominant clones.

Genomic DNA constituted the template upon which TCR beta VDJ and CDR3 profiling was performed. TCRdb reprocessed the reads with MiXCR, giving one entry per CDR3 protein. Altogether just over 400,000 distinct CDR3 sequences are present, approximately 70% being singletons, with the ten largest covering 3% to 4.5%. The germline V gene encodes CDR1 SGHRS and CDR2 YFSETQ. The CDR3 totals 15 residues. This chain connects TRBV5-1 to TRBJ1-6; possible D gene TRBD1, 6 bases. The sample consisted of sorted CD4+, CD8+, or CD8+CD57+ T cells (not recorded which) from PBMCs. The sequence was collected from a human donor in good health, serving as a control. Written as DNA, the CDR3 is TGCGCCAGCAGCTTAAGTGGGGGCTATCATTCACCCCTCCACTTT. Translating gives CASSLSGGYHSPLHF.